The entry below gives a single TCR beta chain sequence along with its context. What it binds is not known. Germline CDR1 and CDR2: SGHVS and FNYEAQ. Trimming removed 0 bases from V and 7 bases from J, with 7 bases in between. The CDR3 extends over 13 amino acids. This record belongs to a study of T cell responses to AZD1222 COVID-19 vaccine. Whole-study context: Pooling was applied to second doses at about 4 or about 12 weeks. Study-wide points: Targets within unmutated variant regions were reportedly found for nearly half of spike-specific TCRs.

Produced via immunoSEQ multiplex PCR; TCRdb's table is partial and in-frame only. The sample contains 250,000 or so clones, just over 90% of which appear only once. This chain links TRBV7-6 with TRBJ1-5, with D unresolved. This clonotype was sampled from an adult in good health. Sequenced material: peripheral blood, taken on day 0 of AZD1222 vaccination. The CDR3 DNA sequence: TGTGCCAGCAGCTTAGCGCTTCGGCAGCCCCAGCATTTT. The encoded protein is CASSLALRQPQHF.